Listed here are 9 T cell receptor beta chains from one sample, sequenced in a study of blood T cell repertoires in COVID-19. Assay: immunoSEQ multiplex PCR; the TCRdb copy retains only in-frame clones and omits some. The profile shows about 81,000 clones, more than 80% of them singletons. What was sequenced was peripheral blood. These receptors all stem from a human donor in a cohort sampled during active COVID-19.

This clone was found a few times. The rearrangement uses TRBV10-1 and TRBJ2-2, with D uncertain. The CDR3 has 13 amino acids. The ends were cut back, 3 bases at V and 6 bases at J, with 8 bases in the middle. Per the germline V gene, CDR1 is WNHNN and CDR2 is SYGVQD (reference sequence). CDR3 residues: CASSDRFPGELFF. CDR3 sequence (DNA): TGCGCCAGCAGTGATAGATTCCCCGGGGAGCTGTTTTTT.

The V and J genes are TRBV6-5 and TRBJ1-2; D might be TRBD1 (5 bases). There are 13 residues in the CDR3. Germline values: CDR1 MNHEY, CDR2 SVGAGI. V lost 0 bases to trimming and J lost 8 bases, with 10 bases between them. The CDR3 sequence: CASSYSTVSGYTF. For the CDR3, the DNA is TGTGCCAGCAGTTACTCGACAGTTTCGGGCTACACCTTC.

The V gene is TRBV2, the J gene TRBJ2-3, with 10 bases aligning to TRBD2. The CDR3 totals 15 residues. Trimming cost V 6 bases and J 3 bases; bases outside gene matches: 6. Germline CDR1 and CDR2: SNHLY and FYNNEI. The CDR3 region is CASSRFSGGTDTQYF. The CDR3 DNA reads as TGTGCCAGCAGCCGCTTTAGCGGGGGGACAGATACGCAGTATTTT.

As regards this clone: The same CDR3 is also encoded by other DNA sequences in this sample. V gene TRBV14 combines with J gene TRBJ1-2; D is undetermined. The CDR3 is 14 amino acids. V lost 1 base and J 3 bases, leaving 9 bases between the germline ends. In germline, CDR1 is SGHDN, CDR2 FVKESK. CDR3 DNA sequence: TGTGCCAGCAGCCAAGGGCGTCAGGACTATGGCTACACCTTC. Its translation: CASSQGRQDYGYTF.

The V gene is TRBV12-3 or TRBV12-4, the J gene TRBJ1-1; D possibly corresponds to TRBD1 (5 bases). This CDR3 spans 11 amino acids. The V gene lost 10 bases and the J gene lost 6 bases, with 12 bases spanning the gap. CDR3 DNA: TGTGCCATCAAGGGGTGGGCTGAAGCTTTCTTT. Translation gives CAIKGWAEAFF.

The DNA of the CDR3 is TGCGCCAGCAGGGGACTAGCGGGGGGGAAAAACACAGATACGCAGTATTTT. It specifies CASRGLAGGKNTDTQYF. The rearrangement links TRBV10-2 to TRBJ2-3, with 16 bases that match TRBD2. V lost 6 bases, J lost 2 bases, and 5 bases stayed unmatched. The CDR3 length is 17 residues. Germline lookup yields CDR1 WSHSY and CDR2 SAAADI.

This clone has a single count. The J gene is TRBJ2-7, the V gene TRBV12-3 or TRBV12-4; a weak D match, TRBD1 (5 bases). Trimming left V 3 bases short and J 3 bases short, with 9 bases between. This CDR3 has 13 residues. CDR3 DNA: TGTGCCAGCAGTTTTGGGGCCCTCTACGAGCAGTACTTC. Translation: CASSFGALYEQYF.

This sequence joins TRBV19 and TRBJ2-2; possible D gene TRBD1, 5 bases. The CDR3 has 15 residues. Germline CDR1 and CDR2: LNHDA and SQIVND (reference sequence). V lost 4 bases, J lost 4 bases, and 13 bases lay in between. The CDR3 reads CASSTARTGTGELFF. CDR3 sequence (DNA): TGTGCCAGTAGTACCGCCCGAACAGGCACCGGGGAGCTGTTTTTT.

The chain employs TRBV24-1 and TRBJ2-7; 9 nucleotides line up with TRBD1. The CDR3 sequence is 14 residues long. Trimming removed 7 bases from V and 4 bases from J; junction bases left unmatched: 7. CDR1 is KGHDR and CDR2 is SFDVKD in the germline V gene. The CDR3 here is CATSIGTGRYEQYF. As DNA, the CDR3 is TGTGCCACCAGCATCGGGACAGGGAGGTACGAGCAGTACTTC.